This is a list of T cell receptor beta chains from one sample in a study of early T cells in non-severe SARS-CoV-2 infection. TCRdb independently ran MiXCR on the 5' RACE reads; one entry per CDR3 protein. The data hold fewer than 55,000 distinct CDR3 sequences, with about 9.7% observed a single time. The sequencing input was whole blood. The receptors were gathered from an adult who was a healthcare worker with PCR-confirmed SARS-CoV-2 infection or an uninfected control (not recorded which). CDR3s include the opening cysteine and the closing phenylalanine or tryptophan. Each record gives: J gene, V gene, CDR3 protein.

J gene: TRBJ2-7
V gene: TRBV7-6
CDR3 protein: CASSFPMSQRETHEQYF

J gene: TRBJ1-5
V gene: TRBV28
CDR3 protein: CASSRDSGNQPQHF

J gene: TRBJ2-3
V gene: TRBV12-3/TRBV12-4
CDR3 protein: CASSLRLGPDTQYF

J gene: TRBJ1-2
V gene: TRBV6-2/TRBV6-3
CDR3 protein: CASRRTGNYGYTF

J gene: TRBJ2-2
V gene: TRBV11-2
CDR3 protein: CASSLYGELFF

J gene: TRBJ1-1
V gene: TRBV7-3
CDR3 protein: CASSSTGNTEAFF

J gene: TRBJ2-3
V gene: TRBV20-1
CDR3 protein: CSAEDHTDTQYF

J gene: TRBJ2-3
V gene: TRBV29-1
CDR3 protein: CSVGGHSDTQYF

J gene: TRBJ2-2
V gene: TRBV21-1
CDR3 protein: CASIAAGRNTGELFF

J gene: TRBJ2-1
V gene: TRBV5-1
CDR3 protein: CASSASGRAAYNEQFF

J gene: TRBJ2-7
V gene: TRBV29-1
CDR3 protein: CSVGVDSIYEQYF

J gene: TRBJ2-3
V gene: TRBV6-5
CDR3 protein: CASSYSNGGVSTDTQYF

J gene: TRBJ2-3
V gene: TRBV5-8
CDR3 protein: CASTPGTSGGAVTDTQYF

J gene: TRBJ2-2
V gene: TRBV4-3
CDR3 protein: CASSHGLAGAGGELFF

J gene: TRBJ2-2
V gene: TRBV7-2
CDR3 protein: CASSSGTSGGAGTGELFF